This T cell receptor (beta chain) is drawn from a study of cytotoxic CD8 clonotypes in ibrutinib-treated CLL. Turning to the study itself: Researchers reported 11 relapsed/refractory and about 14 treatment-naive patients, 17 of them IGHV unmutated. Findings of the study overall: While tracking circulating CD8+ T-cell counts, baseline clonality exceeded that of age-matched healthy donors.

V was pared by 3 bases and J by 5 bases, with 10 bases between. The germline gives CDR1 SGHAT, CDR2 FQDESV (reference sequence). The CDR3 runs 13 residues. Sequencing sought depths of 1 in 200,000 to 1 in 1 million T cells. The repertoire was sequenced with immunoSEQ multiplex PCR; TCRdb's copy has only in-frame clones and lacks some. This table has about 310,000 clones, around four fifths appearing once. In the case of this clone: As yet, its antigen is unknown.

V gene TRBV11-1 combines with J gene TRBJ2-5; TRBD2 is a possible D gene (6 bases). The input for sequencing was PBMCs, taken before ibrutinib treatment. The clonotype originates from a human donor with chronic lymphocytic leukemia. The CDR3 coding sequence is TGTGCCAGCAGCTTTGGAGGGGCTGAGACCCAGTACTTC. This gives the protein CASSFGGAETQYF. The full variable domain, its missing parts supplied by reference TRBV11-1 and TRBJ2-5, is EAEVAQSPRYKITEKSQAVAFWCDPISGHATLYWYRQILGQGPELLVQFQDESVVDDSQLPKDRFSAERLKGVDSTLKIQPAELGDSAMYLCASSFGGAETQYFGPGTRLLVL.